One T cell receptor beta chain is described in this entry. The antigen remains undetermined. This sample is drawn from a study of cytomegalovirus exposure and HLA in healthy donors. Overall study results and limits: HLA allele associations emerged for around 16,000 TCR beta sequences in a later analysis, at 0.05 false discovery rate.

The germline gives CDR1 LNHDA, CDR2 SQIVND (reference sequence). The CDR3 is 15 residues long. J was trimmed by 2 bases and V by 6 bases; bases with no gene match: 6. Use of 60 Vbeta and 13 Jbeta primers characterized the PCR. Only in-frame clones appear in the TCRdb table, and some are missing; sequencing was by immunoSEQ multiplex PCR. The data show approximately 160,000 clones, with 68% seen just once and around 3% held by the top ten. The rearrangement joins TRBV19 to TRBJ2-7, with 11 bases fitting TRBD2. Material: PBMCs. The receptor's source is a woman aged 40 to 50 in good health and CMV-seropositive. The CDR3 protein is CASRKTSGATYEQYF. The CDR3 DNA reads TGTGCCAGTAGAAAGACTAGCGGGGCCACCTACGAGCAGTACTTC.